This TCR beta chain stems from a study of blood T cell repertoires in COVID-19. In the authors' workflow: Nucleated cell counts were estimated from reference gene primer amplification. The repertoire was sequenced with immunoSEQ multiplex PCR; TCRdb's copy has only in-frame clones and lacks some. Clonal size and the V and J genes are those of that table, whereas D and trimming came from the DNA. The repertoire holds 90,000 to 130,000 clones, around nine tenths seen once, with almost 4.5% in the top ten. Germline V lookup: CDR1 SGHVS, CDR2 FNYEAQ. Trimming removed 1 base from V and 0 bases from J, with 7 bases in between. The CDR3 length is 15 residues.

The chain uses TRBV7-6 and TRBJ1-3, with D maybe TRBD1 (5 bases). The clonotype was recovered from a man between 35 and 55 years old with acute or convalescent COVID-19. Sequenced input: peripheral blood. CDR3 protein: CASSLVTDSGNTIYF. CDR3 nucleotide sequence: TGTGCCAGCAGCTTAGTGACAGACTCTGGAAACACCATATATTTT.